The 15 T cell receptor beta chains below come from one sample, sequenced in a study of beta chain features in type 1 diabetes. Expressed TCRB transcripts got sequenced, as all isolated RNA was reverse transcribed. Clones were sequenced by immunoSEQ multiplex PCR, and TCRdb holds only the in-frame ones, with some missing. Among about 16,000 clones listed, 45% to 55% were seen once. The sequenced material came from stem cell memory CD4+ T cells from blood. Every receptor here comes from a woman under 30 in good health.

This rearrangement joins TRBV6-1 to TRBJ1-6; 8 bases map to TRBD1. The CDR3 has 15 residues. Germline lookup yields CDR1 MNHNS and CDR2 SASEGT. V trimming: 7 bases; J trimming: 5 bases; junction bases outside the gene matches: 7. The CDR3 DNA reads TGTGCCAGCACTGTCGGACAGGGAAATAATTCACCCCTCCACTTT. Its translation is CASTVGQGNNSPLHF.

The chain carries TRBV2 and TRBJ2-3, with TRBD2 matching over 11 bases. V shed 5 bases, J shed 6 bases, and the junction held 7 bases outside the gene matches. Looked up from germline, CDR1 is SNHLY and CDR2 is FYNNEI. The CDR3 is 15 amino acids. The CDR3 region is CASSFTSGSLDTQYF. CDR3 nucleotides: TGTGCCAGCAGTTTTACTAGCGGGAGTTTGGATACGCAGTATTTT.

V and J are TRBV7-9 and TRBJ1-3, with 7 bases that match TRBD1. J was trimmed by 0 bases and V by 7 bases; bases with no gene match: 3. This CDR3 spans 14 amino acids. In germline, CDR1 is SEHNR, CDR2 FQNEAQ (reference sequence). The CDR3 nucleotides are TGTGCCAGCATTCGGACAGGCTCTGGAAACACCATATATTTT. This translates into CASIRTGSGNTIYF.

This clone has a handful of counts. The chain recombines TRBV4-2 with TRBJ2-7; 9 nucleotides line up with TRBD2. In germline, CDR1 is LGHNA, CDR2 YNFKEQ. The CDR3 is made up of 14 amino acids. After removal of 4 bases from V and 9 bases from J, the junction contained 10 bases not matched to a gene. The CDR3 coding sequence is TGTGCCAGCAGCCGTTGGACTAGCGATCCCGGGCAGTACTTC. This sequence encodes CASSRWTSDPGQYF.

The chain uses TRBV5-1 and TRBJ2-6; 10 positions agree with TRBD1. From germline, CDR1 is SGHRS and CDR2 YFSETQ. Trimming at V came to 0 bases and at J to 4 bases, leaving 10 bases not matched to a gene. CDR3 length: 19 residues. The CDR3 loop is CASSLAPGQGGPGANVLTF. CDR3 DNA sequence: TGCGCCAGCAGCTTGGCCCCCGGACAGGGGGGCCCAGGGGCCAACGTCCTGACTTTC.

This clone was counted only a few times. The chain is built from TRBV19 and TRBJ2-1; 7 positions agree with TRBD1. Unmatched junction bases numbered 3, after V lost 11 bases and J lost 8 bases. This CDR3 spans 10 amino acids. Per germline, CDR1 LNHDA and CDR2 SQIVND (reference sequence). The CDR3 is CAPQGDEQFF. CDR3 DNA: TGTGCCCCGCAGGGGGATGAGCAGTTCTTC.

The V call is TRBV19, the J call TRBJ1-1; 7 nucleotides line up with TRBD1. In germline, CDR1 is LNHDA, CDR2 SQIVND (reference sequence). CDR3 length equals 16 residues. The ends lost 1 base at V and 1 base at J; junction bases unmatched: 6. The CDR3 is CASSIGYRGRNTEAFF. CDR3 DNA: TGTGCCAGTAGTATAGGGTACAGGGGAAGGAACACTGAAGCTTTCTTT. The full variable domain, completed using reference TRBV19 and TRBJ1-1, is DGGITQSPKYLFRKEGQNVTLSCEQNLNHDAMYWYRQDPGQGLRLIYYSQIVNDFQKGDIAEGYSVSREKKESFPLTVTSAQKNPTAFYLCASSIGYRGRNTEAFFGQGTRLTVV.

The V and J genes are TRBV7-8 and TRBJ1-4; no definite D call. Per the germline V gene, CDR1 is SGHVS and CDR2 is FQNEAQ. This CDR3 is 15 amino acids long. Between the trimmed V and J ends, which lost 6 bases and 3 bases, there was a span of 14 bases. The CDR3: CASSSGWQSNEKLFF. DNA for the CDR3: TGTGCCAGCAGTTCCGGGTGGCAGTCTAATGAAAAACTGTTTTTT.

This clone was counted only a few times. CDR3 nucleotide sequence: TGTGCCTGGAGTGTACCAGGGACTCGACCAGATACGCAGTATTTT. Amino acid sequence: CAWSVPGTRPDTQYF. The V gene is TRBV30, the J gene TRBJ2-3, with a tentative D call TRBD2 (6 bases). The germline CDR1 and CDR2 sequences are GTSNPN and SVGIG (reference sequence). The V and J ends lost 0 bases and 4 bases respectively, with 14 bases between them. This CDR3 has 15 amino acids.

This sequence joins TRBV27 and TRBJ2-7, with 9 bases identical to TRBD2. J was trimmed by 6 bases and V by 2 bases; bases with no gene match: 14. The CDR3 loop spans 17 amino acids. Germline-derived CDR1 and CDR2 are MNHEY and SMNVEV (reference sequence). The CDR3 reads CASSLSGLAFRGSEQYF. The CDR3 region has the DNA TGTGCCAGCAGTTTAAGCGGACTAGCGTTCCGAGGATCCGAGCAGTACTTC.

This chain uses TRBV30 with TRBJ2-7, with 9 bases fitting TRBD1. Germline loops: CDR1 GTSNPN, CDR2 SVGIG (reference sequence). The CDR3 loop spans 13 amino acids. With 1 base clipped from V and 4 bases from J, the junction kept 2 bases outside the gene matches. CDR3 DNA sequence: TGTGCCTGGAGTGAAGGACAGGGGTACGAGCAGTACTTC. Protein product: CAWSEGQGYEQYF.

This sequence joins TRBV11-2 and TRBJ2-3, with TRBD1 matching 9 bases. Germline V gene data show CDR1 as SGHAT and CDR2 as FQNNGV. Unmatched junction bases numbered 6, after V lost 4 bases and J lost 4 bases. This CDR3 comprises 15 residues. This CDR3 is CASSSYRGRADTQYF. The CDR3 DNA reads TGTGCCAGCAGCTCCTACAGGGGGCGAGCAGATACGCAGTATTTT.

This clone was seen a handful of times. The chain joins TRBV7-2 to TRBJ2-5; 7 nucleotides match TRBD1. V shed 6 bases and J 5 bases; nucleotides not matched to a gene: 6. CDR1 and CDR2 (germline): SGHTA, FQGNSA. The CDR3 loop spans 13 amino acids. The CDR3 region is CASRGTVWETQYF. The DNA for the CDR3 is TGTGCCAGCAGGGGGACAGTCTGGGAGACCCAGTACTTC.

With regard to this clone: A read error may produce the germline difference seen at one junction end. The chain uses TRBV4-1 and TRBJ1-5; possible D gene TRBD1, 5 bases. CDR3 length: 15 residues. Germline CDR1 and CDR2: MGHRA and YSYEKL. Here the CDR3 reads CASSQEGYGDQPQHF. The CDR3 nucleotides are TGTGCCAGCAGCCAAGAGGGGTACGGGGATCAGCCCCAGCATTTT.

This rearrangement joins TRBV30 to TRBJ2-7, with TRBD1 matching 9 bases. Germline trimming cut 3 bases from V and 3 bases from J; bases unmatched to any gene: 6. The CDR3 spans 14 residues. Germline lookup yields CDR1 GTSNPN and CDR2 SVGIG (reference sequence). CDR3 DNA sequence: TGTGCCTGGAGGGCGAAGGGACAGGGCTACGAGCAGTACTTC. Translation gives CAWRAKGQGYEQYF.